The next 3 T cell receptor beta chains were all read from a single sample in a study of post-analysis software for immune sequencing data. cDNA libraries of TCR beta carried unique molecular identifiers. TCRdb redid the calling of the PCR reads with MiXCR, one entry per CDR3 protein. Of some 370,000 distinct CDR3 sequences in the sample, approximately 33% were seen once. Study findings and constraints: Patients used four to six TRBV segments, including TRBV5-6, TRBV5-1 and TRBV20-1, more often than controls.

Their specific antigens are unknown. The source material was blood. Receptors originate from a girl aged 10 to 17 with multiple sclerosis.

This clonotype was observed a handful of times. It may be a read error: a sequence one base away is much more abundant. This chain joins TRBV7-9 and TRBJ2-7; D not resolved. CDR1 is SEHNR and CDR2 is FQNEAQ in the germline V gene (reference sequence). V was cut by 5 bases and J by 3 bases, with 5 bases left in between. The CDR3 is 11 residues long. CDR3 in amino acids: CASSIDYEQYF. Written as DNA, the CDR3 is TGTGCCAGCAGCATAGACTACGAGCAGTACTTC.

This clonotype was counted a few times. The chain carries TRBV5-1 and TRBJ1-1; no firm D call. CDR1 is SGHRS, CDR2 YFSETQ, per germline. The CDR3 has 15 amino acids. The V and J ends lost 0 bases and 4 bases respectively, with 13 bases between them. The CDR3 DNA follows: TGCGCCAGCAGCTTGGTTGGAGTTCAAGGCACTGAAGCTTTCTTT. Amino acid sequence: CASSLVGVQGTEAFF.

The rearrangement joins TRBV10-3 to TRBJ1-2, with D perhaps matching TRBD1 (5 bases). Trimming took off 2 bases at V and 0 bases at J, with 10 bases between the two ends. CDR1 is ENHRY and CDR2 is SYGVKD in the germline V gene. The CDR3 runs to 15 residues. CDR3 protein: CAISEGQGSNYGYTF. CDR3 DNA: TGTGCCATCAGTGAGGGGCAGGGTTCTAACTATGGCTACACCTTC.